The clone carrying this T cell receptor beta chain appeared a single time. Produced via immunoSEQ multiplex PCR; TCRdb's table is partial and in-frame only. The table includes hundreds of thousands of clones, 95% to 96% detected once. The CDR3 sequence is 13 residues long. The V end was cut by 0 bases, the J end by 4 bases, with 6 bases between. CDR1 SGHAT and CDR2 FQNNGV come from the germline V gene. The data originate from a study of shared clonotypes between healthy human individuals. Study-wide background: Plates per donor: three CD4 naive, three CD4 memory, two CD8 naive, one CD8 memory.

CD45RO-negative, CCR7-positively selected cells formed the naive CD8 fraction, excluding terminally differentiated effector memory CD45RA+ cells. The V gene is TRBV11-2, the J gene TRBJ1-1; D is ambiguous. The receptor's source is a woman in her twenties or thirties in good health. Sequenced input: naive CD8+ T cells sorted from blood. Here the CDR3 reads CASSLEGITEAFF. The CDR3 DNA sequence: TGTGCCAGCAGCTTAGAAGGAATCACTGAAGCTTTCTTT.